The rows below give T cell receptor beta chains drawn from one sample of a study of blood T cell repertoires in COVID-19. Generated by immunoSEQ multiplex PCR, the TCRdb table keeps only in-frame clones and is missing some. The sample consists of 200,000 to 250,000 clones, around 88% of them appearing once. Specimen: peripheral blood. Receptors were obtained from a woman aged 30 to 39 who had recovered from COVID-19. CDR3s include the opening cysteine and the closing phenylalanine or tryptophan. Each record gives: J gene, V gene, clone size, CDR3 protein. Part of the rows lack a size; the others show once, few, many or a class for expanded clones.

J: TRBJ1-2; V: TRBV7-2; size: .; CDR3: CASSLVGVQVTQNYGYTF
J: TRBJ1-6; V: TRBV10-3; size: .; CDR3: CAIATSGTGNSPLHF
J: TRBJ2-7; V: TRBV7-3; size: few; CDR3: CASSHGDSSFDEQYF
J: TRBJ1-1; V: TRBV6-1; size: .; CDR3: CASSEPRVGNTEAFF
J: TRBJ2-3; V: TRBV9; size: .; CDR3: CASSDEWGEDTQYF
J: TRBJ2-1; V: TRBV19; size: .; CDR3: CASSMPRSGGSSYNEQFF
J: TRBJ2-7; V: TRBV6-5; size: once; CDR3: CASSDIEYEQYF
J: TRBJ2-3; V: TRBV4-3; size: .; CDR3: CASSQLSGGLGTDTQYF
J: TRBJ1-2; V: TRBV27; size: .; CDR3: CASSPGQGLKDYGYTF
J: TRBJ2-7; V: TRBV5-6; size: .; CDR3: CASSSTSTGYYEQYF
J: TRBJ2-3; V: TRBV19; size: .; CDR3: CASSWLAGVPDTQYF